This is a list of T cell receptor beta chains from one sample in a study of identical twins. TCRdb re-analysed the 5' RACE reads in MiXCR, keeping a single row per CDR3 protein. The sample lists 420,000 or so distinct CDR3 sequences; around 18% were seen once. Sequenced input: naive T cells sorted from blood. The receptor set was obtained from a man aged 50 or older in good health. The CDR3 runs from the conserved cysteine through the conserved F or W. A D gene is named only where the DNA matches it firmly. Clone size is not always given. Where it is, it says once, few, many or a class for expanded clones.

>TRBV5-5|-|16|-|TRBJ2-2
CASSLARAPGTGELFF
TGTGCCAGCAGCCTAGCTCGGGCCCCGGGCACCGGGGAGCTGTTTTTT
>TRBV5-1|many|14|TRBD2|TRBJ2-1
CASQIAGGPNEQFF
TGCGCCAGCCAAATAGCGGGAGGGCCCAATGAGCAGTTCTTC
>TRBV7-2|many|13|-|TRBJ2-1
CASSWSSYNEQFF
TGTGCCAGCTCCTGGAGCTCCTACAATGAGCAGTTCTTC
>TRBV7-2|once|14|-|TRBJ2-1
CASRGAEIYNEQFF
TGTGCCAGCCGGGGGGCCGAAATATACAATGAGCAGTTCTTC
>TRBV10-3|few|17|-|TRBJ2-2
CAITIFGTSTNTGELFF
TGTGCCATCACTATATTTGGGACTTCGACGAACACCGGGGAGCTGTTTTTT
>TRBV29-1|few|14|TRBD1|TRBJ1-2
CSVAGTGANYGYTF
TGCAGCGTCGCCGGGACAGGGGCCAACTATGGCTACACCTTC
>TRBV20-1|many|13|-|TRBJ2-5
CSARGLQQETQYF
TGCAGTGCTAGAGGTCTGCAGCAAGAGACCCAGTACTTC
>TRBV29-1|many|15|-|TRBJ2-1
CSVDEQWTTFNEQFF
TGCAGCGTTGATGAGCAGTGGACAACCTTCAATGAGCAGTTCTTC
>TRBV27|-|19|-|TRBJ1-4
CASSLLPPINGRANEKLFF
TGTGCCAGCAGTTTATTGCCCCCGATTAACGGTAGAGCTAATGAAAAACTGTTTTTT
>TRBV5-5|many|16|-|TRBJ2-2
CASSWTSGTASGELFF
TGTGCCAGCAGCTGGACTTCCGGGACTGCGTCCGGGGAGCTGTTTTTT
>TRBV27|many|15|TRBD2|TRBJ2-1
CASKTIAGGLNEQFF
TGTGCCAGCAAAACTATAGCGGGGGGGCTTAATGAGCAGTTCTTC
>TRBV9|-|14|TRBD1|TRBJ1-2
CASSVEFRTGGYTF
TGTGCCAGCAGCGTAGAATTTAGGACAGGTGGCTACACCTTC
>TRBV4-3|-|12|-|TRBJ1-5
CASSQDWGPQHF
TGCGCCAGCAGCCAAGATTGGGGGCCCCAGCATTTT
>TRBV11-2|-|14|TRBD1|TRBJ1-1
CASSLDRMSGEAFF
TGTGCCAGCAGCCTGGACAGGATGAGTGGTGAAGCTTTCTTT
>TRBV12-3/TRBV12-4|-|14|TRBD1|TRBJ2-1
CASTPDSGGYEQFF
TGTGCCAGCACTCCGGACTCAGGGGGTTACGAGCAGTTCTTC
>TRBV7-2|many|14|-|TRBJ1-1
CASTLLQGFTEAFF
TGTGCCAGCACCCTGCTCCAAGGGTTTACTGAAGCTTTCTTT
>TRBV6-1|few|11|-|TRBJ2-5
CASGLGETQYF
TGTGCCAGCGGGTTGGGGGAGACCCAGTACTTC
>TRBV7-7|many|15|-|TRBJ2-7
CASSISEGPSYEQYF
TGTGCTAGCAGCATTAGCGAGGGGCCCTCCTACGAGCAGTACTTC
>TRBV5-1|-|14|-|TRBJ2-5
CASSFTGKQETQYF
TGCGCCAGCAGCTTTACAGGGAAGCAAGAGACCCAGTACTTC
>TRBV6-2/TRBV6-3|-|13|-|TRBJ2-3
CASNQASTDTQYF
TGTGCCAGCAATCAGGCTAGCACAGATACGCAGTATTTT
>TRBV3-1|few|15|-|TRBJ2-3
CASSQGNTMGDTQYF
TGTGCCAGCAGCCAGGGCAACACAATGGGGGATACGCAGTATTTT
>TRBV7-9|many|12|-|TRBJ1-2
CASSLARNRYTF
TGTGCCAGCAGCTTAGCTCGGAATCGCTACACCTTC